These 21 T cell receptor beta chains came from one sample sequenced in a study of spatial heterogeneity in lung cancer. Regarding time point: blood at routine non-recurrence follow-up after resection. TCRdb ran MiXCR on the 5' RACE reads and lists one entry per CDR3 protein. The top ten clones hold less than 25% of a sample with more than 75,000 distinct CDR3 sequences, approximately 19% of them seen once. The sample was PBMCs, taken at follow-up. The receptors stem from a male donor with early-stage non-small cell lung cancer.

The sample holds a few counts of this clonotype. The chain carries TRBV19 and TRBJ2-1, with D possibly being TRBD2 (5 bases). Germline assignment: CDR1 LNHDA and CDR2 SQIVND (reference sequence). V was pared by 4 bases and J by 5 bases, with 12 bases between. The CDR3 sequence is 14 residues long. The CDR3 here is CASSSSGINNEQFF. The CDR3 DNA follows: TGTGCCAGTAGTAGCTCCGGGATTAACAATGAGCAGTTCTTC. Based on the CDR3 plus reference TRBV19 and TRBJ2-1, the full variable domain is DGGITQSPKYLFRKEGQNVTLSCEQNLNHDAMYWYRQDPGQGLRLIYYSQIVNDFQKGDIAEGYSVSREKKESFPLTVTSAQKNPTAFYLCASSSSGINNEQFFGPGTRLTVL.

This clonotype was recorded many times. The rearrangement joins TRBV20-1 to TRBJ1-5; 8 positions match TRBD1. Germline-derived CDR1 and CDR2 are DFQATT and SNEGSKA (reference sequence). The CDR3 loop spans 15 amino acids. V lost 6 bases and J lost 2; bases outside the gene matches: 9. The CDR3 sequence is CSAAPGGFRNQPQHF. CDR3 in DNA: TGCAGTGCAGCCCCAGGGGGCTTTCGCAATCAGCCCCAGCATTTT.

This clonotype was detected many times. The genes are TRBV7-9 and TRBJ2-1, with D unresolved. The germline V and J ends were trimmed by 5 bases and 6 bases, with 20 bases remaining between them. The length of the CDR3 is 16 residues. From germline, CDR1 is SEHNR and CDR2 FQNEAQ (reference sequence). This chain's CDR3 is CASSPPFVASGNEQFF. For the CDR3, the DNA is TGTGCCAGCAGCCCGCCGTTTGTAGCCTCGGGCAATGAGCAGTTCTTC.

This clonotype has at least ten counts. This chain connects TRBV6-5 to TRBJ2-3; 11 nucleotides align to TRBD2. V gave up 4 bases and J gave up 0 bases; unmatched junction bases: 6. CDR1 and CDR2 (germline): MNHEY, SVGAGI. The length of the CDR3 is 17 residues. The CDR3 DNA sequence: TGTGCCAGCAGTTCTAGCGGGGGGCAGCCTAGCACAGATACGCAGTATTTT. Amino acid sequence: CASSSSGGQPSTDTQYF.

The rearrangement joins TRBV20-1 to TRBJ2-7; D is possibly TRBD1 or TRBD2 (5 bases each). This CDR3 region has 14 residues. Trimming shortened V by 3 bases and J by 2 bases, and 14 bases separated the two germline ends. The germline V gene encodes CDR1 DFQATT and CDR2 SNEGSKA (reference sequence). This chain's CDR3 is CSARRDRFPYEQYF. Here the CDR3 DNA reads TGCAGTGCTAGGAGGGACCGATTTCCCTACGAGCAGTACTTC.

This clonotype was observed a handful of times. The V call is TRBV12-5, the J call TRBJ2-2, with TRBD2 matching over 11 bases. Germline V gene data show CDR1 as LGHNT and CDR2 as FRNRAP. The trim removed 1 base at V and 5 bases at J, leaving 3 bases unmatched. The CDR3 consists of 16 residues. The CDR3, as DNA: TGTGCTAGTGGTTTGGCTAGCGGGAGGCTAACCGGGGAGCTGTTTTTT. It translates to CASGLASGRLTGELFF.

The chain's CDR3 is CASSSGWYSPLHF. The CDR3, as DNA: TGTGCCAGCAGTTCTGGGTGGTATTCACCCCTCCACTTT. The genes are TRBV27 and TRBJ1-6; no clear D gene. The CDR3 is made up of 13 amino acids. The V gene lost 4 bases and the J gene lost 8 bases, with 9 bases spanning the gap. CDR1 and CDR2 from the germline V gene are MNHEY and SMNVEV (reference sequence).

The J gene is TRBJ2-7, the V gene TRBV29-1, with 11 bases fitting TRBD2. Trimming took 4 bases from V and 0 from J; bases not matched to a gene: 8. The CDR3 spans 16 residues. Looked up from germline, CDR1 is SQVTM and CDR2 is ANQGSEA. CDR3 region: CSVGTTSGGSSYEQYF. CDR3 bases: TGCAGCGTTGGTACCACTAGCGGGGGAAGCTCCTACGAGCAGTACTTC.

This clonotype was counted between two and nine times. The gene calls are TRBV7-2 and TRBJ2-6, with 8 bases lining up with TRBD1. Per germline, CDR1 SGHTA and CDR2 FQGNSA. This CDR3 is 17 amino acids long. The V gene end was trimmed by 5 bases and the J gene end by 1 base; junction bases not matched to a gene: 7. CDR3: CASSRGQGASGANVLTF. CDR3 DNA sequence: TGTGCCAGCAGCCGAGGACAGGGAGCATCTGGGGCCAACGTCCTGACTTTC. Complete variable domain (other parts from reference TRBV7-2 and TRBJ2-6): GAGVSQSPSNKVTEKGKDVELRCDPISGHTALYWYRQSLGQGLEFLIYFQGNSAPDKSGLPSDRFSAERTGGSVSTLTIQRTQQEDSAVYLCASSRGQGASGANVLTFGAGSRLTVL.

There are many counts of this clonotype. V and J are TRBV19 and TRBJ2-5; 7 bases are shared with TRBD2. The CDR3 spans 14 residues. The junction had 6 bases not matched to a gene; V was cut back by 3 bases and J by 5 bases. CDR1 is LNHDA and CDR2 is SQIVND in the germline V gene (reference sequence). CDR3 coding DNA: TGTGCCAGTAGTATCCTAGCGGCGGGGGAGACCCAGTACTTC. It is translated as CASSILAAGETQYF.

This clonotype was seen only a few times. The V call is TRBV24-1, the J call TRBJ1-2; no clear D. Trimming pared 1 base from V and 2 bases from J, leaving 7 bases between. In germline, CDR1 is KGHDR, CDR2 SFDVKD. The CDR3 sequence is 14 residues long. The DNA for the CDR3 is TGTGCCACCAGTGATTTTTCCACAAACTATGGCTACACCTTC. Translating it yields CATSDFSTNYGYTF.

The chain combines TRBV20-1 with TRBJ2-1; perhaps TRBD1 as D (6 bases). Germline V lookup: CDR1 DFQATT, CDR2 SNEGSKA (reference sequence). Trimming stripped 5 bases from V and 5 bases from J, with 19 bases between. This CDR3 is built from 15 residues. CDR3: CSAHPRQVINNEQFF. In DNA form, the CDR3 reads TGCAGTGCTCACCCCCGACAGGTTATCAACAATGAGCAGTTCTTC.

The chain recombines TRBV19 with TRBJ2-7, with TRBD2 matching 7 bases. The CDR3 contains 14 residues. Germline CDR1 and CDR2: LNHDA and SQIVND (reference sequence). J lost 2 bases, V lost 6 bases, and 7 bases had no gene match. CDR3 nucleotide sequence: TGTGCCAGTAGCCGGATAGCGGGCCCCTACGAGCAGTACTTC. Its translation is CASSRIAGPYEQYF.

This clonotype occurred many times. The genes are TRBV20-1 and TRBJ1-2, with D unclear. There are 12 residues in the CDR3. V dropped 2 bases and J dropped 8 bases, with 12 bases sitting between them. Germline values: CDR1 DFQATT, CDR2 SNEGSKA (reference sequence). The DNA of the CDR3 is TGCAGTGCTAGACATATAGAGGAAGGCTACACCTTC. Residues: CSARHIEEGYTF.

A few counts support this clonotype. The genes are TRBV24-1 and TRBJ2-5; TRBD2 aligns across 9 bases. This CDR3 has 16 residues. Trimming at V came to 4 bases and at J to 3 bases, leaving 8 bases not matched to a gene. Germline CDR1 and CDR2: KGHDR and SFDVKD. DNA for the CDR3: TGTGCCACCAGTGAACCCTCAAGCGGGAGGAAAGAGACCCAGTACTTC. Protein: CATSEPSSGRKETQYF.

The rearrangement joins TRBV7-8 to TRBJ2-3; no clear D. The CDR3 length is 12 residues. CDR1 and CDR2 from the germline V gene are SGHVS and FQNEAQ. V gave up 5 bases and J gave up 8 bases, with 11 bases separating them. For the CDR3, the DNA is TGTGCCAGCAGCCCCCGCATGGGTACGCAGTATTTT. Protein sequence: CASSPRMGTQYF. The variable domain in full, with the rest retrieved from reference TRBV7-8 and TRBJ2-3, is GAGVSQSPRYKVAKRGQDVALRCDPISGHVSLFWYQQALGQGPEFLTYFQNEAQLDKSGLPSDRFFAERPEGSVSTLKIQRTQQEDSAVYLCASSPRMGTQYFGPGTRLTVL.

This clonotype was detected a few times. The chain recombines TRBV20-1 with TRBJ1-2; D not resolved. The CDR3 spans 10 residues. CDR1 DFQATT and CDR2 SNEGSKA come from the germline V gene (reference sequence). V lost 6 bases, J lost 3 bases, and 5 bases lay in between. CDR3 DNA sequence: TGCAGTGCATCGGACTATGGCTACACCTTC. This gives the protein CSASDYGYTF.

This clonotype was seen a few times. V gene TRBV29-1 combines with J gene TRBJ2-7, with D possibly TRBD1 on 6 matching bases. CDR1 and CDR2 from the germline V gene are SQVTM and ANQGSEA. The CDR3 is made up of 12 amino acids. The V and J ends lost 6 bases and 0 bases respectively, with 9 bases between them. CDR3 DNA: TGCAGCGTGAGGGGGAACTCCTACGAGCAGTACGTC. Translated, it gives CSVRGNSYEQYV.

Ten or more counts support this clonotype. This chain joins TRBV7-2 and TRBJ1-3; TRBD1 is a possible D gene (6 bases). Germline-derived CDR1 and CDR2 are SGHTA and FQGNSA. Trimming shortened V by 5 bases and J by 0 bases, and 11 bases separated the two germline ends. The CDR3 totals 15 residues. The CDR3 nucleotides read TGTGCCAGCAGCCAAGGGACACTCTCTGGAAACACCATATATTTT. This sequence encodes CASSQGTLSGNTIYF. The full variable domain, completed using reference TRBV7-2 and TRBJ1-3, is GAGVSQSPSNKVTEKGKDVELRCDPISGHTALYWYRQSLGQGLEFLIYFQGNSAPDKSGLPSDRFSAERTGGSVSTLTIQRTQQEDSAVYLCASSQGTLSGNTIYFGEGSWLTVV.

The chain carries TRBV18 and TRBJ2-1, with 14 nucleotides matching TRBD2. The V gene's germline CDR1 is KGHSH and CDR2 LQKENI. The junction had 0 bases not matched to a gene; V was cut back by 3 bases and J by 2 bases. The CDR3 extends over 16 amino acids. The CDR3 here is CASSPGLAGAYNEQFF. CDR3 DNA: TGTGCCAGCTCACCGGGACTAGCGGGGGCCTACAATGAGCAGTTCTTC. Full variable domain (remainder filled in from reference TRBV18 and TRBJ2-1): NAGVMQNPRHLVRRRGQEARLRCSPMKGHSHVYWYRQLPEEGLKFMVYLQKENIIDESGMPKERFSAEFPKEGPSILRIQQVVRGDSAAYFCASSPGLAGAYNEQFFGPGTRLTVL.

This clonotype appeared a few times. The chain is built from TRBV9 and TRBJ1-1, with a possible D match to TRBD1 (6 bases). Trimming took off 0 bases at V and 4 bases at J, with 7 bases between the two ends. CDR3 length equals 13 residues. The germline V gene has CDR1 SGDLS and CDR2 YYNGEE. DNA for the CDR3: TGTGCCAGCAGCGTAGCGGACAGCACTGAAGCTTTCTTT. It translates to CASSVADSTEAFF.